This TCR beta chain was recovered during a study of blood T cell repertoires in COVID-19. Study details: There were acute and convalescent COVID-19 samples, and they came from the United States, Italy and Spain.

Original methodology: By means of reference gene primer amplification, nucleated cell counts were estimated. The data were produced by immunoSEQ multiplex PCR, yet TCRdb's version contains in-frame clones alone and is incomplete. Clonal size and the V and J genes are those of that table, whereas D and trimming came from the DNA. This sample has 120,000 or so clones; 70% to 90% occur once, and the top ten carry around 4%. The CDR3 loop spans 16 amino acids. CDR1 and CDR2 (germline): LGHDT, YNNKEL (reference sequence). The ends lost 3 bases at V and 5 bases at J; junction bases unmatched: 6. V and J are TRBV3-1 (or the pseudogene TRBV3-2) and TRBJ1-4; 10 positions match TRBD1. The sequence was collected from a woman aged 45-65 years with acute or convalescent COVID-19. Source material: peripheral blood. DNA for the CDR3: TGTGCCAGCAGCCAGACGCCGGGACAGGGGAATGAAAAACTGTTTTTT. It codes for CASSQTPGQGNEKLFF.